This T cell receptor (beta chain) was documented in a study of Ad26.COV2.S vaccination and SARS-CoV-2 variants. Treatment indicated: around 19 received Ad26.COV2.S at low or high dose, single or two shots; roughly 5 received placebo; per-sample allocation not given. Repertoires come from day 63 after the first vaccine or placebo injection. Vaccine was an Ad26 vector expressing Wuhan-strain SARS-CoV-2 spike. This CDR3 spans 12 amino acids. J lost 3 bases, V lost 10 bases, and 5 bases had no gene match. Germline V gene data show CDR1 as MNHEY and CDR2 as SVGAGI. Assay used: immunoSEQ multiplex PCR; TCRdb lists only in-frame clones, some missing. The table records more than 300,000 clones, roughly 84% of them present only once.

This TCR was recovered from a person between 18 and 59 years old who received the Ad26.COV2.S COVID-19 vaccine or a placebo. The chain carries TRBV6-5 and TRBJ2-5; 7 bases agree with TRBD2. The specimen comprised peripheral blood, sampled in a trial of Ad26.COV2.S vaccine versus placebo. In DNA, the CDR3 is TGTGCCACGGCGGGGGTGGAAGAGACCCAGTACTTC. This codes for CATAGVEETQYF.